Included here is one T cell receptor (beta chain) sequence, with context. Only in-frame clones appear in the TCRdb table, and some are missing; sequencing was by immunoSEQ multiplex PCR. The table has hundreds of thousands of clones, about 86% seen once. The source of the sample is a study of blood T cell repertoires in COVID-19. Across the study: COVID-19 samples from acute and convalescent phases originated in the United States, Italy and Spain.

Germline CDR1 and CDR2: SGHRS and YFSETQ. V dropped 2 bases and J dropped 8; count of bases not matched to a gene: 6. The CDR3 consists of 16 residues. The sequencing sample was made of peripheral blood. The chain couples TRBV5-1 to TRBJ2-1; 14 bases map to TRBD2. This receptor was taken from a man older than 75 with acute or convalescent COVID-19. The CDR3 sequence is CASSFGLAGGRDEQFF. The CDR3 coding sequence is TGCGCCAGCAGCTTTGGACTAGCGGGGGGTAGGGATGAGCAGTTCTTC.